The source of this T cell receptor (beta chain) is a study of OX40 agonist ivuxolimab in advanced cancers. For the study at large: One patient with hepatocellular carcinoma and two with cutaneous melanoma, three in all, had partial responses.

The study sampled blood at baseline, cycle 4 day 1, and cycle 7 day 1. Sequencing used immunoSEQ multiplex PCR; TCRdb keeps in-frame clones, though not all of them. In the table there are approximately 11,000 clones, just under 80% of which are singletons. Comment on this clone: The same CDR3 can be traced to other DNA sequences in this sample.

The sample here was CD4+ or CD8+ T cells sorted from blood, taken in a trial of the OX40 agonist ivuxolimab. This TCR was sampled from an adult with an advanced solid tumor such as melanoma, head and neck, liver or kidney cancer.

In DNA form, the CDR3 reads TGCGCCAGCAGCTTGTCAGGGCAGATCAATCAGCCCCAGCATTTT. Amino acid sequence: CASSLSGQINQPQHF. The chain has TRBV5-1 and TRBJ1-5; maybe TRBD1 (5 bases). The CDR3 totals 15 residues. V shed 1 base and J shed 3 bases, with 11 bases lying between them. Looked up from germline, CDR1 is SGHRS and CDR2 is YFSETQ.